This TCR beta chain comes out of a study of CD8 T cells in Susac syndrome. Study conclusions and caveats: Acknowledgment was made by the study that its TCR sequencing and HLA analysis involved a relatively small number of individuals.

A quantity of about 0.5 to 1 ug RNA underwent reverse transcription using random hexamers. Multiplex immunoSEQ PCR targeted 54 Vbeta and 13 Jbeta TCR beta segments. A single record per CDR3 protein comes from TCRdb applying MiXCR to the immunoSEQ multiplex PCR reads. Of about 280,000 distinct CDR3 sequences listed, about 85% are singletons. Of note for this clonotype: Its antigen is unknown.

The CDR3 is 10 amino acids. Germline CDR1 SQVTM, CDR2 ANQGSEA. Trimming removed 4 bases at V and 5 bases at J, with 3 bases between. The material sequenced was CD8+ T cells from PBMCs. V is TRBV29-1 and J is TRBJ2-1; no clear D. The TCR comes from a human donor with multiple sclerosis. CDR3 loop: CSVGDNEQFF. CDR3 nucleotides: TGCAGCGTTGGCGACAATGAGCAGTTCTTC.